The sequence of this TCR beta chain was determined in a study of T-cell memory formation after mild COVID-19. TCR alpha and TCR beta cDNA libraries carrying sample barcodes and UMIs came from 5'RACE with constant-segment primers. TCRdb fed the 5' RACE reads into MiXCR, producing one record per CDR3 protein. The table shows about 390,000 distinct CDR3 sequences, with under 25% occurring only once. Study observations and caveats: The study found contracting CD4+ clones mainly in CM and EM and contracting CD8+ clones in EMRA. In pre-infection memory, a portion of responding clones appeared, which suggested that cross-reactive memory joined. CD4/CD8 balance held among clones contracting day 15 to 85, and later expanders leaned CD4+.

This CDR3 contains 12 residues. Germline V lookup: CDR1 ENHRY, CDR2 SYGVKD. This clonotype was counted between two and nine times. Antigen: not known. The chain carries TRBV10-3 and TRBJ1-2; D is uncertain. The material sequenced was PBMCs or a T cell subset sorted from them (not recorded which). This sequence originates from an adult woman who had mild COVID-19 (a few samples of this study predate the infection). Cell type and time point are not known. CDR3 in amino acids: CAPPMGNYGYTF. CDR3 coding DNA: TGTGCTCCCCCAATGGGGAACTATGGCTACACCTTC.